The clone carrying this TCR beta chain came up a few times. Its antigen is as yet unknown. Method: immunoSEQ multiplex PCR; TCRdb's copy keeps in-frame clones and lacks some. The sample has tens of thousands of clones; roughly 85% are singletons. This CDR3 has 14 amino acids. Germline CDR1 reads SGHTA; CDR2 reads FQGTGA. Trimming removed 1 base at V and 6 bases at J, with 11 bases between. These data originate in a study of T cell responses to AZD1222 COVID-19 vaccine. The study's findings and limits: Sampling captured repertoires only after the peak T cell response.

Sequencing was performed on peripheral blood, taken on day 0 of AZD1222 vaccination. The rearrangement links TRBV7-3 to TRBJ2-3; tentative D call: TRBD2 (5 bases). This clonotype was obtained from an adult in good health. The CDR3 nucleotides read TGTGCCAGCAGCTTAAACGGGGTTGGGGATACGCAGTATTTT. Its protein product is CASSLNGVGDTQYF. The full variable domain, its missing parts supplied by reference TRBV7-3 and TRBJ2-3, is GAGVSQTPSNKVTEKGKYVELRCDPISGHTALYWYRQSLGQGPEFLIYFQGTGAADDSGLPNDRFFAVRPEGSVSTLKIQRTERGDSAVYLCASSLNGVGDTQYFGPGTRLTVL.